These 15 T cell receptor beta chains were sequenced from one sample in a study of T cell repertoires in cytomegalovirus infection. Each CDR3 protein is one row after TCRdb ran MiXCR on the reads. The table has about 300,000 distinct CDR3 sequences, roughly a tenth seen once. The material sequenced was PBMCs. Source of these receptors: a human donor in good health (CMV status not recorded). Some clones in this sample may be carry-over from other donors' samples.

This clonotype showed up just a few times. CDR3 sequence (DNA): TGTGCTAGTGGAAGCGGATTCCAAGAGACCCAGTACTTC. Translating gives CASGSGFQETQYF. V usage is TRBV12-5 and J usage is TRBJ2-5; possible D gene TRBD2, 5 bases. CDR1 is LGHNT, CDR2 FRNRAP, per germline. CDR3 length: 13 residues. V lost 6 bases and J lost 1, with 9 bases in between.

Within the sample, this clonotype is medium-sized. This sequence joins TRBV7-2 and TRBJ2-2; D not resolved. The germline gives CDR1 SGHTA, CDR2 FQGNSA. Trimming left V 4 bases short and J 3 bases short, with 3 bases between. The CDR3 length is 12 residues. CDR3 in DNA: TGTGCCAGCAGCTCAGACACCGGGGAGCTGTTTTTT. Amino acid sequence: CASSSDTGELFF.

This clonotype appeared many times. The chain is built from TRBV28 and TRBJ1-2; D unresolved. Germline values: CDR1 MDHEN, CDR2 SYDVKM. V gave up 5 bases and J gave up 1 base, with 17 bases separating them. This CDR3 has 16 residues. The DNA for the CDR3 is TGTGCCAGCAGTCCACCTCTAGGGAGGGTTAACTATGGCTACACCTTC. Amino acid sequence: CASSPPLGRVNYGYTF.

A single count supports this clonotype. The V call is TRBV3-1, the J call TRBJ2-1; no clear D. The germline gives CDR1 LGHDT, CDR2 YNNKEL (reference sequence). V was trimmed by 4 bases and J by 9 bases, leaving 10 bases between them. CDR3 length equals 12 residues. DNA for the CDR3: TGTGCCAGCAGCCTCCGGACGGGTGAGCAGTTCTTC. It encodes CASSLRTGEQFF.

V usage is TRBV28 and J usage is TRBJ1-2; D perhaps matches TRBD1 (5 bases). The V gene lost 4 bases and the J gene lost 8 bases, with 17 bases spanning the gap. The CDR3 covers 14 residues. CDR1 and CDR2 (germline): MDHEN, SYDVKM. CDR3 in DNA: TGTGCCAGCAGTTCTCCCGGGGGGGTGAGGGGCTACACCTTC. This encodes CASSSPGGVRGYTF.

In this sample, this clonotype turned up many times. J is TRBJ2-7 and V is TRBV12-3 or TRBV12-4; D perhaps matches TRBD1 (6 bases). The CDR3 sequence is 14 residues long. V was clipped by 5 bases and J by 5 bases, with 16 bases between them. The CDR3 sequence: CASSRFTGIHEQYF. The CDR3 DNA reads TGTGCCAGCAGTCGATTCACAGGGATCCACGAGCAGTACTTC.

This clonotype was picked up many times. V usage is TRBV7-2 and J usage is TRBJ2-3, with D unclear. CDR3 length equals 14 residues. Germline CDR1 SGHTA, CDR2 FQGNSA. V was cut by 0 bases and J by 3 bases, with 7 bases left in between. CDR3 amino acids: CASSLAQQTDTQYF. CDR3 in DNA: TGTGCCAGCAGCTTAGCACAGCAAACAGATACGCAGTATTTT.

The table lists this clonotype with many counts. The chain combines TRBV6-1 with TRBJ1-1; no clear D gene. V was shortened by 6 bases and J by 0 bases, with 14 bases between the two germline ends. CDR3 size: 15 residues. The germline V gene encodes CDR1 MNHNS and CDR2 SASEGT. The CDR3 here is CASSRRELVNTEAFF. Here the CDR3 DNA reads TGTGCCAGCAGCCGTCGGGAACTCGTGAACACTGAAGCTTTCTTT.

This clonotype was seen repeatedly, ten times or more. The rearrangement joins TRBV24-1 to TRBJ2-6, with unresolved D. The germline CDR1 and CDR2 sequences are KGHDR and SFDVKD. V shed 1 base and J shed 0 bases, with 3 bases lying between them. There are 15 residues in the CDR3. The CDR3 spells CATSDFSSGANVLTF. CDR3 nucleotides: TGTGCCACCAGTGATTTCAGCTCTGGGGCCAACGTCCTGACTTTC.

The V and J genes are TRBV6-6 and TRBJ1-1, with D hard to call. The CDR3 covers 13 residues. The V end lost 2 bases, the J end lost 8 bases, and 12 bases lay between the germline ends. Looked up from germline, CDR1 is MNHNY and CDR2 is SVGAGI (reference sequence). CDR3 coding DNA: TGTGCCAGCAGTTACGGACGCCCGTACGAAGCTTTCTTT. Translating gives CASSYGRPYEAFF.

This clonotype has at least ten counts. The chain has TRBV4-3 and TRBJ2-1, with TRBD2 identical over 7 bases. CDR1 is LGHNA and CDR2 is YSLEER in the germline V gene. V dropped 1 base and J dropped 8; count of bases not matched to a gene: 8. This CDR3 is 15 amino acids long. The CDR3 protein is CASSQGDSGRDEQFF. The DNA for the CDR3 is TGCGCCAGCAGCCAAGGCGATAGCGGGCGTGATGAGCAGTTCTTC.

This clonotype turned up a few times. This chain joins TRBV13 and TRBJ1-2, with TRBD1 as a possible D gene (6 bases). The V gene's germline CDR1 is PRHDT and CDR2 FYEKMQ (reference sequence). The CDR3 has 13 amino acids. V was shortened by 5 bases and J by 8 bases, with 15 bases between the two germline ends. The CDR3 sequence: CASSADRLEGYTF. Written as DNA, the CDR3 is TGTGCCAGCAGCGCGGACAGACTAGAAGGCTACACCTTC. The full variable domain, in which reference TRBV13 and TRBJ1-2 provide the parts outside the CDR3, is AAGVIQSPRHLIKEKRETATLKCYPIPRHDTVYWYQQGPGQDPQFLISFYEKMQSDKGSIPDRFSAQQFSDYHSELNMSSLELGDSALYFCASSADRLEGYTFGSGTRLTVV.

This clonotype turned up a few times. The CDR3 sequence is CASVLDRVGNEQFF. DNA of the CDR3: TGTGCCAGCGTTTTAGACAGGGTGGGCAATGAGCAGTTCTTC. The genes are TRBV7-9 and TRBJ2-1; 7 bases fit TRBD1. The CDR3 consists of 14 residues. V was pared by 8 bases and J by 6 bases, with 10 bases of the junction left unmatched. Looked up from germline, CDR1 is SEHNR and CDR2 is FQNEAQ (reference sequence).

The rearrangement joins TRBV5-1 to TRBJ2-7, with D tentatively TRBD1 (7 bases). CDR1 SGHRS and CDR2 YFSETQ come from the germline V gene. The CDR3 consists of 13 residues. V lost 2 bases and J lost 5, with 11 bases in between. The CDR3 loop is CASSFAGGNEQYF. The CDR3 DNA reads TGCGCCAGCAGCTTCGCAGGGGGGAACGAGCAGTACTTC.

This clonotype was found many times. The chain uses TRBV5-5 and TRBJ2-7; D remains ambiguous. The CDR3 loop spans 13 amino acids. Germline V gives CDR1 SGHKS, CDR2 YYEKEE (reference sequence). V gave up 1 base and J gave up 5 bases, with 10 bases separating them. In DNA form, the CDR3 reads TGTGCCAGCAGCTTGAGGGTAGTGGACGAGCAGTACGTC. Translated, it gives CASSLRVVDEQYV.